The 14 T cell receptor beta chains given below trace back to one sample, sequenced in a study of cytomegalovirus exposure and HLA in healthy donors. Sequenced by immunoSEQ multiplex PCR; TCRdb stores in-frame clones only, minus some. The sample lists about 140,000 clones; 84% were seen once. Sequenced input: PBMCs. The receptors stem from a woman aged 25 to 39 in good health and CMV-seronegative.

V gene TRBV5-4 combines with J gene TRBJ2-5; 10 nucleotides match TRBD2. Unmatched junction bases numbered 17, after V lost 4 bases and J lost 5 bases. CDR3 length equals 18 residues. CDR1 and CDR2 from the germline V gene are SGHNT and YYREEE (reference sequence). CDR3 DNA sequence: TGTGCCAGCAGCCCAGGCGGTAGCGGGGGGCTCCGGTGGGAGACCCAGTACTTC. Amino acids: CASSPGGSGGLRWETQYF. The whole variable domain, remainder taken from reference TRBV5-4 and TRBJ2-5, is ETGVTQSPTHLIKTRGQQVTLRCSSQSGHNTVSWYQQALGQGPQFIFQYYREEENGRGNFPPRFSGLQFPNYSSELNVNALELDDSALYLCASSPGGSGGLRWETQYFGPGTRLLVL.

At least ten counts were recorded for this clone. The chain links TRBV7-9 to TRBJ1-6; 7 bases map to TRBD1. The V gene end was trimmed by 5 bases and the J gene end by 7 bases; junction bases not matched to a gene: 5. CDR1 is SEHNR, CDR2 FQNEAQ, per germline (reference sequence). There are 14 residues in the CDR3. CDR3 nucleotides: TGTGCCAGCAGCCTCGGACAGGTCAATTCACCCCTCCACTTT. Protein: CASSLGQVNSPLHF.

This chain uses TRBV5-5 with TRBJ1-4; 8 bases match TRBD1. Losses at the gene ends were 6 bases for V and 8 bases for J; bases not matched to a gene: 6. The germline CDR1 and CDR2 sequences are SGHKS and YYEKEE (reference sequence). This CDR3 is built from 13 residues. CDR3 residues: CASMQGAGEKLFF. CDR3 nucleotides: TGTGCCAGCATGCAGGGGGCAGGGGAAAAACTGTTTTTT. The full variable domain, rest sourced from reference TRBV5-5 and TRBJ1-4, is DAGVTQSPTHLIKTRGQQVTLRCSPISGHKSVSWYQQVLGQGPQFIFQYYEKEERGRGNFPDRFSARQFPNYSSELNVNALLLGDSALYLCASMQGAGEKLFFGSGTQLSVL.

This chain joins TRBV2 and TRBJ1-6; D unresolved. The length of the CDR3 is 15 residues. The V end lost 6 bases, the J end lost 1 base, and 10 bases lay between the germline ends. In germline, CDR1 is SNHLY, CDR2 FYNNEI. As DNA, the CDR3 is TGTGCCAGCAGAGAGGAGGTATCCTATAATTCACCCCTCCACTTT. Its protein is CASREEVSYNSPLHF.

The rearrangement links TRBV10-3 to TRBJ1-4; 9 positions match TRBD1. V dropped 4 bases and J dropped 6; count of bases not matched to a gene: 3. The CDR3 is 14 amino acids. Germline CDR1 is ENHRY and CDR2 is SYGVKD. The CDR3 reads CAISGTGEDEKLFF. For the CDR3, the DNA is TGTGCCATCAGTGGGACAGGGGAAGATGAAAAACTGTTTTTT.

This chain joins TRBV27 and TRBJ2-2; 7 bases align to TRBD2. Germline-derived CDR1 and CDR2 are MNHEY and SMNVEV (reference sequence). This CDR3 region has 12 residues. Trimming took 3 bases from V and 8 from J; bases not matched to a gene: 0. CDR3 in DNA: TGTGCCAGCAGTTTTAGCGGGGGGGAGCTGTTTTTT. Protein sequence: CASSFSGGELFF.

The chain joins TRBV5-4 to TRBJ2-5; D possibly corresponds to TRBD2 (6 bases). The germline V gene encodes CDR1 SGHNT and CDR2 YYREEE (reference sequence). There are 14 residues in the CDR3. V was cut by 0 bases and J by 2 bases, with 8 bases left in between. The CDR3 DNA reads TGTGCCAGCAGCTTGGCGGGGGTTCAAGAGACCCAGTACTTC. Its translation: CASSLAGVQETQYF.

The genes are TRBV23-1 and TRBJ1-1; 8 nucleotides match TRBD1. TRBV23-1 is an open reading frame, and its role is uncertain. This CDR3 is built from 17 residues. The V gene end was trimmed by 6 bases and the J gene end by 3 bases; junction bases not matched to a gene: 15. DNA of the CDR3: TGCGCCAGCAGGATAACGGGACAGGAGGATCTGCACACTGAAGCTTTCTTT. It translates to CASRITGQEDLHTEAFF.

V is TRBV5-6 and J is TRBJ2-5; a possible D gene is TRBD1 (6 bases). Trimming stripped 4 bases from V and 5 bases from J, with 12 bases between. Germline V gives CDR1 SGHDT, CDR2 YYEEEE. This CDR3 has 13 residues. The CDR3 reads CASSKQGEETQYF. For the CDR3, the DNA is TGTGCCAGCAGCAAACAGGGAGAGGAGACCCAGTACTTC.

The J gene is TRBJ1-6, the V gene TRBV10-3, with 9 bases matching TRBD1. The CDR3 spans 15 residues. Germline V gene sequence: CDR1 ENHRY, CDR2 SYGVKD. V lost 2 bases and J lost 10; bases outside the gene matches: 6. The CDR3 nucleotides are TGTGCCATCAGTGAGGGGGGACAGGGAGGCTCACCCCTCCACTTT. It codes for CAISEGGQGGSPLHF.

CDR3 region: CASSLTTGGGGRNTEAFF. The CDR3 DNA follows: TGTGCCAGCAGCTTAACGACGGGGGGTGGGGGACGGAACACTGAAGCTTTCTTT. This chain uses TRBV7-6 with TRBJ1-1; possible D gene TRBD1, 5 bases. CDR1 and CDR2 from the germline V gene are SGHVS and FNYEAQ. This CDR3 is 18 amino acids long. V was shortened by 2 bases and J by 1 base, with 20 bases between the two germline ends.

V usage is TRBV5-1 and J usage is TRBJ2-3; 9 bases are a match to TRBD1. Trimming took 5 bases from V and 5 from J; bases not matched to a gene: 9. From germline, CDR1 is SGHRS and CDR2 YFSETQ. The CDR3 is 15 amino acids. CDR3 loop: CASREGTGPQDTQYF. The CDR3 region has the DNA TGCGCCAGCAGGGAGGGGACAGGGCCGCAAGATACGCAGTATTTT.

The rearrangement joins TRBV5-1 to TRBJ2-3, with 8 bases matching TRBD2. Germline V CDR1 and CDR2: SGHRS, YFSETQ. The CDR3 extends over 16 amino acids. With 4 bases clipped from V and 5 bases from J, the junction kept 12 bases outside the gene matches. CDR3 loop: CASSTVTGGPGDTQYF. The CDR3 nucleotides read TGCGCCAGCAGCACTGTTACGGGGGGGCCGGGAGATACGCAGTATTTT.

CDR3 nucleotides: TGTGCCAGCAGCCGGGTCGGGGGAATCAGCTATGGCTACACCTTC. This codes for CASSRVGGISYGYTF. V usage is TRBV7-2 and J usage is TRBJ1-2, with a tentative D call TRBD1 (5 bases). V was shortened by 5 bases and J by 4 bases, with 17 bases between the two germline ends. The CDR3 spans 15 residues. Germline V gene lookup returns CDR1 SGHTA and CDR2 FQGNSA.